The 31 T cell receptor beta chains in this list originate from one sample, sequenced in a study of blood T cell repertoires in COVID-19. The method was immunoSEQ multiplex PCR; TCRdb's version includes in-frame clones alone and lacks a portion of them. The table lists under 300,000 clones, roughly 87% of them singletons. The sample consisted of peripheral blood. Receptor source: a woman aged 35 to 49 who had recovered from COVID-19.

The chain links TRBV7-2 to TRBJ1-1; D gene unclear. The germline V gene encodes CDR1 SGHTA and CDR2 FQGNSA. This CDR3 has 13 amino acids. The ends were cut back, 5 bases at V and 10 bases at J, with 17 bases in the middle. DNA for the CDR3: TGTGCCAGCAGCCCGAATCTTTTTCAGGTAGCTTTCTTT. The encoded protein is CASSPNLFQVAFF.

The chain uses TRBV6-4 and TRBJ2-1, with D perhaps matching TRBD1 (6 bases). CDR3 length: 13 residues. Per germline, CDR1 MRHNA and CDR2 SNTAGT. Trimming pared 4 bases from V and 7 bases from J, leaving 11 bases between. The CDR3 sequence is CASSGLRGNEQFF. The CDR3 coding sequence is TGTGCCAGCAGTGGGCTCAGGGGTAATGAGCAGTTCTTC.

V usage is TRBV18 and J usage is TRBJ2-5; the match to TRBD1 covers 9 bases. This CDR3 spans 16 amino acids. With V trimmed by 3 bases and J by 4 bases, 9 bases remained unmatched. CDR1 is KGHSH, CDR2 LQKENI, per germline. The CDR3: CASSPLGTGQGETQYF. The DNA of the CDR3 is TGTGCCAGCTCACCTCTTGGGACAGGGCAGGGAGAGACCCAGTACTTC.

This chain joins TRBV4-1 and TRBJ2-4; D uncertain. The CDR3 is made up of 14 amino acids. Germline lookup yields CDR1 MGHRA and CDR2 YSYEKL. V lost 1 base, J lost 6 bases, and 10 bases lay in between. The CDR3 reads CASSQGHTINIQYF. CDR3 bases: TGCGCCAGCAGCCAAGGCCATACTATAAACATTCAGTACTTC.

The chain is built from TRBV4-3 and TRBJ2-3; D is unclear. V was pared by 3 bases and J by 2 bases, with 15 bases between. Germline lookup yields CDR1 LGHNA and CDR2 YSLEER. The CDR3 is 16 residues long. The DNA for the CDR3 is TGCGCCAGCAGCCACCGGGTGGCGGTAGTCACAGATACGCAGTATTTT. It yields the protein CASSHRVAVVTDTQYF.

The V and J genes are TRBV3-1 (or the pseudogene TRBV3-2) and TRBJ2-3; D call uncertain. The CDR3 covers 15 residues. V lost 4 bases and J 4 bases, leaving 15 bases between the germline ends. CDR1 LGHDT and CDR2 YNNKEL come from the germline V gene (reference sequence). The CDR3 region has the DNA TGTGCCAGCAGCCTTTCATTAGCCACCTCAGATACGCAGTATTTT. Protein: CASSLSLATSDTQYF.

The chain is built from TRBV18 and TRBJ1-2; no clear D gene. V was shortened by 3 bases and J by 4 bases, with 15 bases between the two germline ends. This CDR3 has 15 amino acids. The germline V gene has CDR1 KGHSH and CDR2 LQKENI. The CDR3 region is CASSPRAERSYGYTF. CDR3 coding DNA: TGTGCCAGCTCACCGAGGGCAGAACGATCCTATGGCTACACCTTC.

This chain joins TRBV3-1 (or the pseudogene TRBV3-2) and TRBJ2-1; D might be TRBD2 (6 bases). This CDR3 contains 13 residues. V was trimmed by 6 bases and J by 3 bases, leaving 9 bases between them. Germline-derived CDR1 and CDR2 are LGHDT and YNNKEL (reference sequence). The CDR3 here is CASRNSGYNEQFF. The CDR3 DNA follows: TGTGCCAGCAGGAATAGCGGCTACAATGAGCAGTTCTTC.

The chain employs TRBV10-3 and TRBJ2-7, with no clear D. The V gene lost 6 bases and the J gene lost 0 bases, with 9 bases spanning the gap. In germline, CDR1 is ENHRY, CDR2 SYGVKD. The CDR3 runs 13 residues. The chain's CDR3 is CAIREESSYEQYF. CDR3 coding DNA: TGTGCCATCAGAGAGGAGAGCTCCTACGAGCAGTACTTC.

The chain is built from TRBV12-3 or TRBV12-4 and TRBJ1-4; perhaps TRBD1 as D (5 bases). The ends were cut back, 6 bases at V and 7 bases at J, with 12 bases in the middle. The CDR3 loop spans 13 amino acids. This CDR3 reads CASRPGQAEKLFF. CDR3 DNA sequence: TGTGCCAGCAGACCAGGGCAGGCTGAAAAACTGTTTTTT.

The rearrangement links TRBV5-4 to TRBJ2-3; TRBD2 matches at 9 bases. J gave up 4 bases and V 0 bases, and 6 bases lay outside the gene matches. The CDR3 has 16 residues. The germline CDR1 and CDR2 sequences are SGHNT and YYREEE (reference sequence). The CDR3 protein is CASSLGQRGASDTQYF. For the CDR3, the DNA is TGTGCCAGCAGCTTGGGTCAGCGGGGGGCGTCAGATACGCAGTATTTT. The full variable domain, its missing parts supplied by reference TRBV5-4 and TRBJ2-3, is ETGVTQSPTHLIKTRGQQVTLRCSSQSGHNTVSWYQQALGQGPQFIFQYYREEENGRGNFPPRFSGLQFPNYSSELNVNALELDDSALYLCASSLGQRGASDTQYFGPGTRLTVL.

The chain has TRBV28 and TRBJ1-3; D perhaps matches TRBD1 (6 bases). V was trimmed by 8 bases and J by 0 bases, leaving 8 bases between them. The V gene's germline CDR1 is MDHEN and CDR2 SYDVKM. The CDR3 consists of 13 residues. For the CDR3, the DNA is TGTGCCAGCGGGGACACCTCTGGAAACACCATATATTTT. It translates to CASGDTSGNTIYF.

This sequence joins TRBV18 and TRBJ1-1; D ambiguous. The CDR3 runs 15 residues. Per germline, CDR1 KGHSH and CDR2 LQKENI. Trimming stripped 0 bases from V and 3 bases from J, with 11 bases between. The DNA for the CDR3 is TGTGCCAGCTCACCACCGTCCGTTCTTTACACTGAAGCTTTCTTT. It translates to CASSPPSVLYTEAFF.

The V and J genes are TRBV2 and TRBJ1-1, with D perhaps TRBD1 (6 bases). Between the trimmed V and J ends, which lost 5 bases and 5 bases, there was a span of 18 bases. Germline V gene lookup returns CDR1 SNHLY and CDR2 FYNNEI. CDR3 size: 15 residues. CDR3 in amino acids: CASSPLTGWKTEAFF. In DNA form, the CDR3 reads TGTGCCAGCAGTCCCCTGACAGGTTGGAAGACTGAAGCTTTCTTT.

V usage is TRBV6-6 and J usage is TRBJ1-4; 8 nucleotides agree with TRBD1. This CDR3 is 14 amino acids long. Germline V gene sequence: CDR1 MNHNY, CDR2 SVGAGI (reference sequence). Unmatched junction bases numbered 5, after V lost 2 bases and J lost 9 bases. The chain's CDR3 is CASSYAGQGKKLFF. The CDR3 DNA sequence: TGTGCCAGCAGTTACGCTGGACAGGGAAAAAAACTGTTTTTT.

The V call is TRBV2, the J call TRBJ2-7; weak D call: TRBD1 (6 bases). Per germline, CDR1 SNHLY and CDR2 FYNNEI. V lost 6 bases and J lost 5, with 14 bases in between. The CDR3 runs 13 residues. The CDR3: CASRTQGNDEQYF. The CDR3 bases are TGTGCCAGCAGAACACAGGGTAACGACGAGCAGTACTTC.

This chain connects TRBV7-9 to TRBJ2-3; D is possibly TRBD2 (7 bases). The V end lost 5 bases, the J end lost 4 bases, and 10 bases lay between the germline ends. This CDR3 contains 13 residues. Germline CDR1 reads SEHNR; CDR2 reads FQNEAQ (reference sequence). The CDR3: CASSRGAPDTQYF. The CDR3 coding sequence is TGTGCCAGCAGCCGGGGGGCTCCAGATACGCAGTATTTT.

The CDR3 sequence is CASSLTGKNEQYF. The CDR3 nucleotides are TGTGCCAGCAGCTTAACAGGGAAGAACGAGCAGTACTTC. The gene calls are TRBV5-4 and TRBJ2-7; tentatively, D is TRBD1 (6 bases). This CDR3 has 13 amino acids. V dropped 2 bases and J dropped 5 bases, with 11 bases sitting between them. In germline, CDR1 is SGHNT, CDR2 YYREEE (reference sequence).

V and J are TRBV4-3 and TRBJ2-1; the D is unclear. Germline V gene sequence: CDR1 LGHNA, CDR2 YSLEER. V lost 1 base to trimming and J lost 8 bases, with 6 bases between them. This CDR3 has 12 amino acids. CDR3 protein: CASSQVGDEQFF. In nucleotides, the CDR3 is TGCGCCAGCAGCCAAGTGGGCGATGAGCAGTTCTTC.

The CDR3 spells CASSFLDTGELFF. The CDR3 bases are TGTGCCAGCAGCTTCCTTGACACCGGGGAGCTGTTTTTT. The chain employs TRBV11-3 and TRBJ2-2; D is unresolved. CDR1 and CDR2 from the germline V gene are SGHNT and YENEEA. V lost 3 bases, J lost 3 bases, and 5 bases lay in between. The CDR3 totals 13 residues.

CDR3 sequence: CASSQLATGTTNTGELFF. The DNA of the CDR3 is TGCGCCAGCAGCCAACTTGCCACCGGGACTACCAACACCGGGGAGCTGTTTTTT. The V call is TRBV4-3, the J call TRBJ2-2; 7 bases line up with TRBD2. Germline V CDR1 and CDR2: LGHNA, YSLEER. The CDR3 covers 18 residues. The trim removed 2 bases at V and 2 bases at J, leaving 11 bases unmatched.

This chain connects TRBV18 to TRBJ1-3; 9 bases are a match to TRBD1. CDR1 is KGHSH and CDR2 is LQKENI in the germline V gene. The CDR3 spans 21 residues. V shed 4 bases, J shed 0 bases, and the junction held 19 bases outside the gene matches. CDR3 DNA sequence: TGTGCCAGCTCACGGGAAACCGGGACAGGGACTCCCAATAGCTCTGGAAACACCATATATTTT. Its translation: CASSRETGTGTPNSSGNTIYF.

V is TRBV30 and J is TRBJ1-4; unclear D gene. The CDR3 loop spans 17 amino acids. Trimming took 0 bases from V and 3 from J, leaving 17 bases between them. Germline loops: CDR1 GTSNPN, CDR2 SVGIG (reference sequence). The CDR3 DNA follows: TGTGCCTGGAGTGTACGGGGAACGGGTCTGCCTAATGAAAAACTGTTTTTT. Translating gives CAWSVRGTGLPNEKLFF.

V is TRBV12-3 or TRBV12-4 and J is TRBJ1-6, with 7 bases identical to TRBD1. This CDR3 has 13 residues. Trimming removed 4 bases from V and 6 bases from J; junction bases left unmatched: 0. CDR3 sequence: CASSWDSNSPLHF. DNA for the CDR3: TGTGCCAGCAGTTGGGACAGTAATTCACCCCTCCACTTT.

This rearrangement joins TRBV9 to TRBJ1-1; D is ambiguous. Germline V gives CDR1 SGDLS, CDR2 YYNGEE. The CDR3 is made up of 14 amino acids. The ends were cut back, 4 bases at V and 10 bases at J, with 20 bases in the middle. CDR3 DNA sequence: TGTGCCAGCAGCCTGGTCGAATCGGCCTCGGGAGCTTTCTTT. Its translation: CASSLVESASGAFF.

A single count supports this clone. This chain uses TRBV3-1 (or the pseudogene TRBV3-2) with TRBJ1-2; 7 positions agree with TRBD1. With 4 bases clipped from V and 1 base from J, the junction kept 6 bases outside the gene matches. This CDR3 is 15 amino acids long. CDR1 is LGHDT and CDR2 is YNNKEL in the germline V gene (reference sequence). The CDR3 region is CASSRARQGNYGYTF. In DNA form, the CDR3 reads TGTGCCAGCAGCCGGGCTCGACAGGGTAACTATGGCTACACCTTC.

This chain uses TRBV23-1 with TRBJ1-2, with D hard to call. TRBV23-1 is an ORF, with its function uncertain. V was pared by 2 bases and J by 4 bases, with 8 bases between. CDR3 length: 13 amino acids. The CDR3 sequence: CASSQGGIYGYTF. The CDR3 coding sequence is TGCGCCAGCAGTCAAGGAGGAATCTATGGCTACACCTTC.

Written as DNA, the CDR3 is TGTGCCAGCAGACCGGACAGCTTGAACACTGAAGCTTTCTTT. It codes for CASRPDSLNTEAFF. This chain uses TRBV6-5 with TRBJ1-1, with a tentative D call TRBD1 (6 bases). This CDR3 region has 14 residues. Germline CDR1 reads MNHEY; CDR2 reads SVGAGI. Trimming pared 6 bases from V and 0 bases from J, leaving 11 bases between.

The chain has TRBV5-1 and TRBJ2-3, with TRBD1 matching over 12 bases. Germline lookup yields CDR1 SGHRS and CDR2 YFSETQ. Unmatched junction bases numbered 21, after V lost 0 bases and J lost 4 bases. The CDR3 sequence is 22 residues long. DNA for the CDR3: TGCGCCAGCAGCTTGGGGGACAGGGGGCGCGTGGATTTGGGTCTGTGGCCAGATACGCAGTATTTT. As protein: CASSLGDRGRVDLGLWPDTQYF. The variable domain in full, with the rest retrieved from reference TRBV5-1 and TRBJ2-3, is KAGVTQTPRYLIKTRGQQVTLSCSPISGHRSVSWYQQTPGQGLQFLFEYFSETQRNKGNFPGRFSGRQFSNSRSEMNVSTLELGDSALYLCASSLGDRGRVDLGLWPDTQYFGPGTRLTVL.

As DNA, the CDR3 is TGTGCCAGCAACTCAGGAGATACGCAGTATTTT. Protein product: CASNSGDTQYF. V is TRBV6-5 and J is TRBJ2-3; D gene ambiguous. The CDR3 covers 11 residues. V was pared by 7 bases and J by 5 bases, with 7 bases between. Germline lookup yields CDR1 MNHEY and CDR2 SVGAGI.

The CDR3 DNA reads TGTGCCAGCTCGACCGGGACTAGCCCCCTCTACAATGAGCAGTTCTTC. It codes for CASSTGTSPLYNEQFF. The chain recombines TRBV18 with TRBJ2-1, with 9 bases identical to TRBD2. V lost 6 bases, J lost 3 bases, and 9 bases stayed unmatched. The V gene's germline CDR1 is KGHSH and CDR2 LQKENI. There are 16 residues in the CDR3.